These 6 T cell receptor beta chains were sequenced from one sample in a study of blood T cell repertoires in COVID-19. The assay was immunoSEQ multiplex PCR, and TCRdb's table has in-frame clones only and misses some. The sample lists approximately 230,000 clones; approximately 90% were seen once. Sequencing used PBMCs or T cells enriched from blood (not recorded which). The receptor set was obtained from a woman aged 25 to 39 who had recovered from COVID-19.

The chain recombines TRBV2 with TRBJ1-6; 7 nucleotides align to TRBD1. J was trimmed by 6 bases and V by 6 bases; bases with no gene match: 8. The germline V gene has CDR1 SNHLY and CDR2 FYNNEI. The CDR3 runs to 15 residues. The CDR3 protein is CASSADRDINSPLHF. Written as DNA, the CDR3 is TGTGCCAGCAGCGCCGACAGGGACATTAATTCACCCCTCCACTTT. The full variable domain, completed using reference TRBV2 and TRBJ1-6, is EPEVTQTPSHQVTQMGQEVILRCVPISNHLYFYWYRQILGQKVEFLVSFYNNEISEKSEIFDDQFSVERPDGSNFTLKIRSTKLEDSAMYFCASSADRDINSPLHFGNGTRLTVT.

The chain employs TRBV11-2 and TRBJ1-1; 9 nucleotides line up with TRBD1. The CDR3 spans 15 residues. V lost 1 base to trimming and J lost 5 bases; unmatched junction nucleotides: 5. CDR1 and CDR2 from the germline V gene are SGHAT and FQNNGV. Here the CDR3 reads CASSLAGQGWTEAFF. The CDR3 bases are TGTGCCAGCAGCTTAGCGGGACAGGGCTGGACTGAAGCTTTCTTT.

The chain joins TRBV5-8 to TRBJ2-1, with D maybe TRBD1 (6 bases). CDR1 is SGHTS, CDR2 YDEGEE, per germline. Trimming pared 3 bases from V and 2 bases from J, leaving 9 bases between. There are 14 residues in the CDR3. The CDR3 region has the DNA TGTGCCAGCAGCTGGGACACCGCCTACAATGAGCAGTTCTTC. Translated: CASSWDTAYNEQFF.

CDR3 sequence (DNA): TGTGCCAGCAGCCGGGGGGATACGCAGTATTTT. Protein product: CASSRGDTQYF. The chain employs TRBV12-3 or TRBV12-4 and TRBJ2-3, with a tentative D call TRBD2 (6 bases). The CDR3 length is 11 residues. With 6 bases removed from V and 6 bases from J, the gap between germline ends came to 7 bases.

The CDR3 loop is CASTPGEEQYF. Here the CDR3 DNA reads TGTGCCAGCACCCCAGGTGAGGAGCAGTACTTC. This rearrangement joins TRBV5-5 to TRBJ2-7; no reliable D call. The V gene lost 6 bases and the J gene lost 7 bases, with 11 bases spanning the gap. CDR3 size: 11 residues. Germline V CDR1 and CDR2: SGHKS, YYEKEE (reference sequence).

The rearrangement joins TRBV4-2 to TRBJ2-7, with 8 nucleotides matching TRBD2. The germline V gene has CDR1 LGHNA and CDR2 YNFKEQ. The CDR3 length is 15 residues. V was clipped by 1 base and J by 3 bases; unmatched bases: 5. DNA for the CDR3: TGTGCCAGCAGCCAAGCAAACAGCGGGAGCTACGAGCAGTACTTC. Protein: CASSQANSGSYEQYF.